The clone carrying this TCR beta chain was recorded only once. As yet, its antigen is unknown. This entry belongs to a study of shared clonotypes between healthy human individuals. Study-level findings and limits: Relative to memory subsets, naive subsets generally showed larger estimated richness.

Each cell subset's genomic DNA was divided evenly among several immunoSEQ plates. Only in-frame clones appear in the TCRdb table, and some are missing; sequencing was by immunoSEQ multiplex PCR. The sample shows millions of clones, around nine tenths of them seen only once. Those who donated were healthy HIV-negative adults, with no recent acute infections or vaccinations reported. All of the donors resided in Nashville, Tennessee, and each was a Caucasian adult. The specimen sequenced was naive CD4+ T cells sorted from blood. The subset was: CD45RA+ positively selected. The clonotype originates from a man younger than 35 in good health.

CDR3 nucleotide sequence: TGTGCCAGCACTAGGGGAGGGCCGCAATACGAGCAGTACTTC. Its protein product is CASTRGGPQYEQYF. The chain joins TRBV6-5 to TRBJ2-7, with TRBD2 identical over 7 bases. The V and J ends lost 7 bases and 4 bases, in that order; junction bases with no gene match: 10. The V gene's germline CDR1 is MNHEY and CDR2 SVGAGI. This CDR3 is built from 14 residues.